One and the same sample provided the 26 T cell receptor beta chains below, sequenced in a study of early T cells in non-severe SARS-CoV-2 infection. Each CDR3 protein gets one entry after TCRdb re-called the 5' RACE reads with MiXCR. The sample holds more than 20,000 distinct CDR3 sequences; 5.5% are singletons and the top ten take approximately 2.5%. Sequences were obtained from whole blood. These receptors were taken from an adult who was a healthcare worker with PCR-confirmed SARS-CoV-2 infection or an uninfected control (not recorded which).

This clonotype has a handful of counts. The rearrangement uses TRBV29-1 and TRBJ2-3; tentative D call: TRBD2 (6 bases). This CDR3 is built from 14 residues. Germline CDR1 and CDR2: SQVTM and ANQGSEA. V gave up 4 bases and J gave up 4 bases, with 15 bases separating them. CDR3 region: CSVVGLFVADTQYF. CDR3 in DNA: TGCAGCGTTGTGGGACTTTTTGTCGCAGATACGCAGTATTTT.

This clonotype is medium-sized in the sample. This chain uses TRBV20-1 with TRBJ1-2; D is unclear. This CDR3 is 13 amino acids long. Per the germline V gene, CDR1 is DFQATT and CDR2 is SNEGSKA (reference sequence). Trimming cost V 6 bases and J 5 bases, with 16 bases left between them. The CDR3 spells CSATHSPSYGYTF. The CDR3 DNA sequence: TGCAGTGCGACCCACAGCCCATCATATGGCTACACCTTC.

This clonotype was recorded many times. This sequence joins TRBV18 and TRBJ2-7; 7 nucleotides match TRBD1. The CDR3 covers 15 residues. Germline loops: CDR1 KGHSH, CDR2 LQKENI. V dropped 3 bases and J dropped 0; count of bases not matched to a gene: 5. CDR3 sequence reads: CASSPGQPNSYEQYF. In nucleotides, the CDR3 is TGTGCCAGCTCACCGGGACAGCCCAACTCCTACGAGCAGTACTTC.

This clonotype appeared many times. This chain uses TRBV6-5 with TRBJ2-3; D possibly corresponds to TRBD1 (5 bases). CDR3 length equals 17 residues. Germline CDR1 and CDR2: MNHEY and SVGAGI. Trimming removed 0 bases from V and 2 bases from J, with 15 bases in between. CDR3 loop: CASSYSLGQGSTDTQYF. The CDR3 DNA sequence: TGTGCCAGCAGTTACTCATTAGGGCAGGGCTCCACAGATACGCAGTATTTT.

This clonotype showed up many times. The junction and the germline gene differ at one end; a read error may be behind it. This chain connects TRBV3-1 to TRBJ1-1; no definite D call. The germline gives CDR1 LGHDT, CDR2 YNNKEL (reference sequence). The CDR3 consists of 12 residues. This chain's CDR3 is CASSQGGTEAFF. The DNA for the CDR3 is TGTGCCAGCAGTCAAGGAGGGACTGAAGCTTTCTTT. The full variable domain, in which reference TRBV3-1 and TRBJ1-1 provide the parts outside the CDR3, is DTAVSQTPKYLVTQMGNDKSIKCEQNLGHDTMYWYKQDSKKFLKIMFSYNNKELIINETVPNRFSPKSPDKAHLNLHINSLELGDSAVYFCASSQGGTEAFFGQGTRLTVV.

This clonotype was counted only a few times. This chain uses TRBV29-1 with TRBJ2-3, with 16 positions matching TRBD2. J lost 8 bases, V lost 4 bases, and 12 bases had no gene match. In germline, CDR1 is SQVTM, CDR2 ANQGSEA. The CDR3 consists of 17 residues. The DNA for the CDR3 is TGCAGCGTTGGAGGGACTAGCGGGGGGGCCATGGCGAGTACGCAGTATTTT. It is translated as CSVGGTSGGAMASTQYF.

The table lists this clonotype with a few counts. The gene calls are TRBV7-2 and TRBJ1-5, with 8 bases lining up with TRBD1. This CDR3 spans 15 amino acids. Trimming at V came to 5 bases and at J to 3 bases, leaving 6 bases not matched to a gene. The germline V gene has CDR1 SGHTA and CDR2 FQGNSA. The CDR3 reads CASSITGGDNQPQHF. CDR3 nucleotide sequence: TGTGCCAGCAGCATAACAGGGGGAGACAATCAGCCCCAGCATTTT.

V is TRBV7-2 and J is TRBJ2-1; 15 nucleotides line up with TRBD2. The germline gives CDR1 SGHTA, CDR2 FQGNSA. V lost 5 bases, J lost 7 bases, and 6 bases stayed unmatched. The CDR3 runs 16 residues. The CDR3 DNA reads TGTGCCAGCAGCCGCAGGGGACTAGCGGGGGGTAATGAGCAGTTCTTC. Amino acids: CASSRRGLAGGNEQFF. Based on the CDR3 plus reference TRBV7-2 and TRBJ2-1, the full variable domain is GAGVSQSPSNKVTEKGKDVELRCDPISGHTALYWYRQSLGQGLEFLIYFQGNSAPDKSGLPSDRFSAERTGGSVSTLTIQRTQQEDSAVYLCASSRRGLAGGNEQFFGPGTRLTVL.

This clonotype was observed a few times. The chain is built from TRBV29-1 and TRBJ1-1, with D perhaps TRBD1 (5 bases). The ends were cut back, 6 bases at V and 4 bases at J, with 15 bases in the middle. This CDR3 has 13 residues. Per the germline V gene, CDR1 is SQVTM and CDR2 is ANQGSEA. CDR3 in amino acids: CSVIVSGGTEAFF. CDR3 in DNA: TGCAGCGTGATAGTCTCGGGGGGCACTGAAGCTTTCTTT. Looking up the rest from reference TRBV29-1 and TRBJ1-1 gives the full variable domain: SAVISQKPSRDICQRGTSLTIQCQVDSQVTMMFWYRQQPGQSLTLIATANQGSEATYESGFVIDKFPISRPNLTFSTLTVSNMSPEDSSIYLCSVIVSGGTEAFFGQGTRLTVV.

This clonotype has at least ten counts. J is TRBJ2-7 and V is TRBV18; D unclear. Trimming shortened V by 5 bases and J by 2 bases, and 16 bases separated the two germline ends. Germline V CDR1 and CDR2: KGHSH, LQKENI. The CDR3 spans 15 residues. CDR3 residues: CASSSRVGRTYEQYF. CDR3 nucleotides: TGTGCCAGCTCAAGCCGAGTGGGCCGAACCTACGAGCAGTACTTC.

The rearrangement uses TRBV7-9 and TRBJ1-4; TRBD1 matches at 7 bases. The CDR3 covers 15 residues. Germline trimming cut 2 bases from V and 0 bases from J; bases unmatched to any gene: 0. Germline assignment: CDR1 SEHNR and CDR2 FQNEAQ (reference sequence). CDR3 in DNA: TGTGCCAGCAGCTTACAGGGGGCAACTAATGAAAAACTGTTTTTT. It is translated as CASSLQGATNEKLFF.

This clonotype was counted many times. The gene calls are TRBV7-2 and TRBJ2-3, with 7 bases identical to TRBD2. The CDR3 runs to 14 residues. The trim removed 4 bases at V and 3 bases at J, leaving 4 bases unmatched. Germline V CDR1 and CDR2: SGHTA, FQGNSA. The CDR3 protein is CASSSTSLTDTQYF. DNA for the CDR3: TGTGCCAGCAGCTCGACTAGCCTTACAGATACGCAGTATTTT.

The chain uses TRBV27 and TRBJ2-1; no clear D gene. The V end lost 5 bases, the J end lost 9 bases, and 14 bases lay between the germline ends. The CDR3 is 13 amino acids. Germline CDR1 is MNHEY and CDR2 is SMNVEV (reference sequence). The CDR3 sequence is CASSPQSVREQFF. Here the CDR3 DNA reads TGTGCCAGCAGTCCCCAGTCGGTTCGTGAGCAGTTCTTC.

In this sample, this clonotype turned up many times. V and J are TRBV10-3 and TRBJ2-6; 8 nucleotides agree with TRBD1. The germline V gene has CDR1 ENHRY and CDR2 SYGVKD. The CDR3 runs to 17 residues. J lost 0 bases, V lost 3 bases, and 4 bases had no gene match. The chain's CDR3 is CAISDRDRLSGANVLTF. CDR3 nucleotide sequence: TGTGCCATCAGTGACCGGGACAGGCTCTCTGGGGCCAACGTCCTGACTTTC.

The chain's CDR3 is CASSQYHRGRRYF. In nucleotides, the CDR3 is TGTGCCAGCAGCCAATACCACAGGGGGCGCCGGTACTTC. This chain links TRBV14 with TRBJ2-7, with 9 nucleotides matching TRBD1. The V gene's germline CDR1 is SGHDN and CDR2 FVKESK. The CDR3 is 13 amino acids. J lost 12 bases, V lost 2 bases, and 8 bases had no gene match.

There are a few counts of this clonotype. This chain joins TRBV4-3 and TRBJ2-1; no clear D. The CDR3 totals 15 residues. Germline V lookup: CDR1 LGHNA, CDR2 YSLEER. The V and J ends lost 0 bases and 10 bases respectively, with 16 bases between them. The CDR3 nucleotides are TGCGCCAGCAGCCAAGATCGTATTTTAGCCACAGAGCAGTTCTTC. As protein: CASSQDRILATEQFF.

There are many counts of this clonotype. Here the CDR3 reads CASSYVYQETQYF. The CDR3 DNA reads as TGTGCCAGCAGCTATGTCTACCAAGAGACCCAGTACTTC. The genes are TRBV7-3 and TRBJ2-5, with D uncertain. Germline V gives CDR1 SGHTA, CDR2 FQGTGA. The CDR3 length is 13 residues. Deletions cut 4 bases from V and 0 bases from J, with 6 bases between. The full variable domain, with the rest looked up from reference TRBV7-3 and TRBJ2-5, is GAGVSQTPSNKVTEKGKYVELRCDPISGHTALYWYRQSLGQGPEFLIYFQGTGAADDSGLPNDRFFAVRPEGSVSTLKIQRTERGDSAVYLCASSYVYQETQYFGPGTRLLVL.

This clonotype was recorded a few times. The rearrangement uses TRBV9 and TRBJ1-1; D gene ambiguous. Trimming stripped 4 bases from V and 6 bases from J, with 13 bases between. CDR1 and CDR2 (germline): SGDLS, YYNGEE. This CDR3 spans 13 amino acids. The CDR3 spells CASSIEGSSEAFF. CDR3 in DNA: TGTGCCAGCAGCATAGAGGGAAGCTCTGAAGCTTTCTTT.

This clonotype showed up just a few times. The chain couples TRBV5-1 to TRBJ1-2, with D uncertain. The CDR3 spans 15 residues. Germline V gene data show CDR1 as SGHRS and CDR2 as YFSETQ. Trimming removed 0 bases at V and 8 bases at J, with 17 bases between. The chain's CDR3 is CASSLGPGTWEGYTF. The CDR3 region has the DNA TGCGCCAGCAGCTTGGGCCCCGGAACGTGGGAAGGCTACACCTTC.

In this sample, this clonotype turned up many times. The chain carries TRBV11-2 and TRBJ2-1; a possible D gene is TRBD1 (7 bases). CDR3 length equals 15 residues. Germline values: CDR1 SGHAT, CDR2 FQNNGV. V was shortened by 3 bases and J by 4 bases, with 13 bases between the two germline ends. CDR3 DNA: TGTGCCAGCAGCTTGGGAGCAGGGGGGTACAATGAGCAGTTCTTC. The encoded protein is CASSLGAGGYNEQFF.

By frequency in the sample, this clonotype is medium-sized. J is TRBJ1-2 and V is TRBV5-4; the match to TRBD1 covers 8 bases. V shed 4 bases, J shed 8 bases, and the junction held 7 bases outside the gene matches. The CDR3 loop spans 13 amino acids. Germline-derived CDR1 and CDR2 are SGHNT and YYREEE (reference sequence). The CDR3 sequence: CASSRGQGYGYTF. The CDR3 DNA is TGTGCCAGCAGCAGAGGACAGGGTTACGGCTACACCTTC.

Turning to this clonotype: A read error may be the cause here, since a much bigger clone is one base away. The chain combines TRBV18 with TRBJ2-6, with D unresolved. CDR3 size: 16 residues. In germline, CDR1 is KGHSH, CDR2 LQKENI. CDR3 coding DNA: TGTGTCAGCTCACCCCCTCGGCGCTCTGGGGCCAACGTCCTGACTTTC. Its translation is CVSSPPRRSGANVLTF.

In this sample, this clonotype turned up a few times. DNA for the CDR3: TGTGCCAGTAGTAGCCGTAGCACTGGCAAAAACATTCAGTACTTC. It translates to CASSSRSTGKNIQYF. The gene calls are TRBV19 and TRBJ2-4; unclear D gene. Trimming took off 4 bases at V and 3 bases at J, with 13 bases between the two ends. The CDR3 covers 15 residues. From germline, CDR1 is LNHDA and CDR2 SQIVND (reference sequence). Variable domain in full (rest from reference TRBV19 and TRBJ2-4): DGGITQSPKYLFRKEGQNVTLSCEQNLNHDAMYWYRQDPGQGLRLIYYSQIVNDFQKGDIAEGYSVSREKKESFPLTVTSAQKNPTAFYLCASSSRSTGKNIQYFGAGTRLSVL.

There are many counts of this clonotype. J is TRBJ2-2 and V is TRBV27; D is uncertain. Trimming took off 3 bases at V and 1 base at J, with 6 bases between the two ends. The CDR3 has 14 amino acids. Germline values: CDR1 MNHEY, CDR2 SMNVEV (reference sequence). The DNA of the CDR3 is TGTGCCAGCAGTTTGGACGGGAACACCGGGGAGCTGTTTTTT. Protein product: CASSLDGNTGELFF.

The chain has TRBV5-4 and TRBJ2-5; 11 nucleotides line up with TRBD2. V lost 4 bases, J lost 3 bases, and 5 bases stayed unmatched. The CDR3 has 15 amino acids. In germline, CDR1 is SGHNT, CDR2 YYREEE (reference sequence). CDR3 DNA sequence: TGTGCCAGCAGCGAGGGACTAGCGGTTGAAGAGACCCAGTACTTC. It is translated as CASSEGLAVEETQYF.

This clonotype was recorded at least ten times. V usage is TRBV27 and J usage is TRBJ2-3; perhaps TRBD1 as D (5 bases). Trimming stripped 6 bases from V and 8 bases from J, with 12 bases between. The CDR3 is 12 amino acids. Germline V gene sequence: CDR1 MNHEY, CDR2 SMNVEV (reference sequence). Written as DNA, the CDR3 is TGTGCCAGCAGCCAGATTAGGGGTACGCAGTATTTT. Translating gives CASSQIRGTQYF.